A selection of T cell receptor beta chains follows, all from one sample in a study of CD8 T cells in ankylosing spondylitis. TCRdb reprocessed the 5' RACE reads with MiXCR, giving one entry per CDR3 protein. The sample includes over 95,000 distinct CDR3 sequences, roughly 8.3% of them seen just once. Sequenced: blood, either unsorted or a sorted T cell fraction (not recorded which). Receptors originate from a male donor with ankylosing spondylitis or in good health (not recorded which). The CDR3 runs from the conserved cysteine through the conserved F or W. The order of the fields is clone size, V gene, J gene, D gene, CDR3 protein, CDR3 DNA. The D gene is left open where the match is weak. Size values are once, few and many counts, or a class for expanded clones, and some rows have none.

clone_size: many
v_call: TRBV15
j_call: TRBJ1-2
d_call: TRBD1
cdr3_aa: CATNPGTGRHGYTF
cdr3_nt: TGTGCCACCAACCCCGGGACAGGGAGGCATGGCTACACCTTC

clone_size: many
v_call: TRBV12-3/TRBV12-4
j_call: TRBJ1-5
d_call: TRBD1
cdr3_aa: CASSLTGGSNQPQHF
cdr3_nt: TGTGCCAGCAGCCTGACAGGGGGGAGCAATCAGCCCCAGCATTTT

clone_size: many
v_call: TRBV10-3
j_call: TRBJ2-1
d_call: NA
cdr3_aa: CAISEGAREVEQFF
cdr3_nt: TGTGCCATCAGTGAGGGAGCGAGGGAGGTTGAGCAGTTCTTC

clone_size: many
v_call: TRBV10-3
j_call: TRBJ2-5
d_call: TRBD2
cdr3_aa: CAISEAGLQETQYF
cdr3_nt: TGTGCCATCAGTGAAGCGGGGCTTCAAGAGACCCAGTACTTC

clone_size: many
v_call: TRBV27
j_call: TRBJ1-4
d_call: NA
cdr3_aa: CASSPIGGGEKLFF
cdr3_nt: TGTGCCAGCAGTCCAATCGGGGGTGGTGAAAAACTGTTTTTT

clone_size: many
v_call: TRBV7-2
j_call: TRBJ2-6
d_call: TRBD1
cdr3_aa: CASSLTGTGANVLTF
cdr3_nt: TGTGCCAGCAGCTTGACAGGGACCGGGGCCAACGTCCTGACTTTC

clone_size: many
v_call: TRBV4-1
j_call: TRBJ2-7
d_call: TRBD2
cdr3_aa: CASSQVVGGSSYEQYF
cdr3_nt: TGCGCCAGCAGCCAAGTAGTGGGGGGGAGCTCCTACGAGCAGTACTTC

clone_size: many
v_call: TRBV7-2
j_call: TRBJ1-2
d_call: NA
cdr3_aa: CASSLGPRYGYTF
cdr3_nt: TGTGCCAGCAGCTTAGGACCTAGGTATGGCTACACCTTC

clone_size: many
v_call: TRBV24-1
j_call: TRBJ2-3
d_call: TRBD2
cdr3_aa: CATSDWSSGAFSTDTQYF
cdr3_nt: TGTGCCACCAGTGATTGGTCTAGCGGGGCCTTTAGCACAGATACGCAGTATTTT

clone_size: many
v_call: TRBV9
j_call: TRBJ2-3
d_call: NA
cdr3_aa: CASSVARTDTQYF
cdr3_nt: TGTGCCAGCAGCGTAGCTAGAACGGATACGCAGTATTTT

clone_size: NA
v_call: TRBV20-1
j_call: TRBJ1-2
d_call: TRBD1
cdr3_aa: CSSKGPGDRGYTF
cdr3_nt: TGCAGTTCGAAGGGGCCGGGGGACAGGGGCTACACCTTC

clone_size: many
v_call: TRBV30
j_call: TRBJ1-1
d_call: NA
cdr3_aa: CAWSETYNTEAFF
cdr3_nt: TGTGCCTGGAGTGAGACATATAACACTGAAGCTTTCTTT

clone_size: many
v_call: TRBV7-9
j_call: TRBJ2-3
d_call: NA
cdr3_aa: CASSVSYTQYF
cdr3_nt: TGTGCCAGCAGCGTTTCATATACGCAGTATTTT

clone_size: many
v_call: TRBV20-1
j_call: TRBJ1-6
d_call: NA
cdr3_aa: CSAIQMNSYNSPLHF
cdr3_nt: TGCAGTGCCATACAGATGAACTCCTATAATTCACCCCTCCACTTT